This T cell receptor beta chain originates from a study of T cells in Graves' hyperthyroidism and ophthalmopathy. This clonotype was seen more than once but under ten times. Its antigen is undetermined. Amplification targeted TCR beta CDR3 regions from RNA transcripts. In the first-round RT-PCR of the TCR CDR3, the HTBI primer set was used. TCRdb recomputed calls from the multiplex PCR reads with MiXCR, one row per CDR3 protein. The sample contains under 700,000 distinct CDR3 sequences, under 60% of which appear only once. Each diagnosis was grounded in clinical symptoms, serum thyroxine and TRAb, thyroid ultrasound, and orbital computed tomography. Study-wide results and limits: Ophthalmopathy stood apart from stable hyperthyroidism in a 13 V-J model. Appearing also in blood were most of the thyroid clonotypes expanded above 0.001.

The V and J ends lost 10 bases and 5 bases respectively, with 20 bases between them. Germline assignment: CDR1 ENHRY and CDR2 SYGVKD. This CDR3 comprises 14 residues. The sequencing input was peripheral blood or thyroid tissue (not recorded which). This rearrangement joins TRBV10-3 to TRBJ2-5, with D perhaps TRBD1 (5 bases). This TCR was sampled from a woman aged 18-29 years with Graves' hyperthyroidism. CDR3 amino acids: CASTRSGNGETQYF. The CDR3 DNA reads as TGTGCCAGCACACGCTCAGGGAACGGGGAGACCCAGTACTTC.